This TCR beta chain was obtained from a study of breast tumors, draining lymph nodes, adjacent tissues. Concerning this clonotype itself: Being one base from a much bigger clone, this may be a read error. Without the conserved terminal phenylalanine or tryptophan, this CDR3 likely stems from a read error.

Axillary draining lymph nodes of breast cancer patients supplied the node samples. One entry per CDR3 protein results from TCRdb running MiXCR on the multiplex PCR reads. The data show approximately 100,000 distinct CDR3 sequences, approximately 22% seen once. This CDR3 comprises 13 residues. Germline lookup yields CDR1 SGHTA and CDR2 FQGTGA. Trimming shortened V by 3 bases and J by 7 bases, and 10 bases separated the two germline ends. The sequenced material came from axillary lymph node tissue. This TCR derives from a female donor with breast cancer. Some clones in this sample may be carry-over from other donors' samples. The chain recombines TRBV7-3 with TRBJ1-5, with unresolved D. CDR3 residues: CASSLYPRQPQHS. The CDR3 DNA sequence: TGTGCCAGCAGCTTGTATCCACGGCAGCCCCAGCATTCT.